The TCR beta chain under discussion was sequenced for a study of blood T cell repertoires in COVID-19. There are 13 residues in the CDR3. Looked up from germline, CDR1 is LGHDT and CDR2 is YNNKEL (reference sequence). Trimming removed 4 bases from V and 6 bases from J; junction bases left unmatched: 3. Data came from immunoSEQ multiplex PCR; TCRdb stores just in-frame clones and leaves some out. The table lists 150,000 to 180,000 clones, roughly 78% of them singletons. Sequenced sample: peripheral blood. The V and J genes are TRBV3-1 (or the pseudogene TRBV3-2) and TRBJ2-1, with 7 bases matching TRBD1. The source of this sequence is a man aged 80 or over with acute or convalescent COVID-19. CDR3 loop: CASSRGQLNEQFF. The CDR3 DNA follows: TGTGCCAGCAGCCGGGGACAGCTCAATGAGCAGTTCTTC.